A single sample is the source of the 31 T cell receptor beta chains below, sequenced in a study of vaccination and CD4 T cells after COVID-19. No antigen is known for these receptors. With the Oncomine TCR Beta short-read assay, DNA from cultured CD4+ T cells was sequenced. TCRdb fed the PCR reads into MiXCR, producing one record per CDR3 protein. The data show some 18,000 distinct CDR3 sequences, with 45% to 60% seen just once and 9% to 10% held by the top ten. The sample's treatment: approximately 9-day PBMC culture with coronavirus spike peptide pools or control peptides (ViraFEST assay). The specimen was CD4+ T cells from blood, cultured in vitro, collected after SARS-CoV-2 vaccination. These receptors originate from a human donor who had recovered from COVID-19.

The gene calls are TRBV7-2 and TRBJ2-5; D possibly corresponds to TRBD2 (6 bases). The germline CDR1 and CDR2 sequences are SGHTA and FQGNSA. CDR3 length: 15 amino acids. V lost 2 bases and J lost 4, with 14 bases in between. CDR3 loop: CASSLIAGSVETQYF. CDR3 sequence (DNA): TGTGCCAGCAGCTTAATTGCGGGGAGCGTAGAGACCCAGTACTTC. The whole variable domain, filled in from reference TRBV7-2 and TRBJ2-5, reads GAGVSQSPSNKVTEKGKDVELRCDPISGHTALYWYRQSLGQGLEFLIYFQGNSAPDKSGLPSDRFSAERTGGSVSTLTIQRTQQEDSAVYLCASSLIAGSVETQYFGPGTRLLVL.

CDR3 in DNA: TGTGCCAGCAGCTTCGACGGGACCGCCAATACGCAGTATTTT. As protein: CASSFDGTANTQYF. V usage is TRBV7-6 and J usage is TRBJ2-3; either TRBD1 or TRBD2 may fit D (5 bases each). Trimming left V 3 bases short and J 7 bases short, with 14 bases between. The germline gives CDR1 SGHVS, CDR2 FNYEAQ. This CDR3 region has 14 residues.

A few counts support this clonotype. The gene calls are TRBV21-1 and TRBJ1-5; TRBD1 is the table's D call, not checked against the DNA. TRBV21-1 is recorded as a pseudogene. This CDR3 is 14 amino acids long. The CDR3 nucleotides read TGTGCCGGGGGCTTCATGGTAGGATGGCAGCCCCAGCATTTT. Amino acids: CAGGFMVGWQPQHF.

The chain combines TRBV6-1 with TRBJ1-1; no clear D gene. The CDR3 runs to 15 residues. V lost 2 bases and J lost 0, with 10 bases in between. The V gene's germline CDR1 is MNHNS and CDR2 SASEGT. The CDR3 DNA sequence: TGTGCCAGCAGTGAATCTCCACCCATGAACACTGAAGCTTTCTTT. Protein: CASSESPPMNTEAFF.

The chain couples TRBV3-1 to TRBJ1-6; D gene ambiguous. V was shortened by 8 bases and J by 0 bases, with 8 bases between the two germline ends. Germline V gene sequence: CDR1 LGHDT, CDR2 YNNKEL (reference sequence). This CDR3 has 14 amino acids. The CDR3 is CASARSSYNSPLHF. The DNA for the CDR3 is TGTGCCAGCGCCCGGAGCTCCTATAATTCACCCCTCCACTTT. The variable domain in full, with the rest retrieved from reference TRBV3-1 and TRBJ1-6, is DTAVSQTPKYLVTQMGNDKSIKCEQNLGHDTMYWYKQDSKKFLKIMFSYNNKELIINETVPNRFSPKSPDKAHLNLHINSLELGDSAVYFCASARSSYNSPLHFGNGTRLTVT.

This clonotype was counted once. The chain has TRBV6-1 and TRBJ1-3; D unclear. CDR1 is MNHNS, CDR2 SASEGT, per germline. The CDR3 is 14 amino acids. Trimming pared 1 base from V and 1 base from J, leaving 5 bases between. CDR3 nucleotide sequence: TGTGCCAGCAGTGAAGGTGGGTCTGGAAACACCATATATTTT. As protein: CASSEGGSGNTIYF.

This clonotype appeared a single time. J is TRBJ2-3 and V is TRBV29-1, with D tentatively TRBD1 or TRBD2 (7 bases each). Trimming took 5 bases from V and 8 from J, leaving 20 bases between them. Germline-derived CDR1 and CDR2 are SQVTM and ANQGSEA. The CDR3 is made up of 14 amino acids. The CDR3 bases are TGCAGCGTTAATGACAGGGAGGGCTTGGTTACGCAGTATTTT. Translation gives CSVNDREGLVTQYF.

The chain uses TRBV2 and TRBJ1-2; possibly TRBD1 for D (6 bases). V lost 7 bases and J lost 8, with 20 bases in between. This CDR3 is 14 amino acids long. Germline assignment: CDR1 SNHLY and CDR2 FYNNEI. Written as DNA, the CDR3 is TGTGCCAGCAAGACAGGAGGGCTTGAAAAAGGCTACACCTTC. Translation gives CASKTGGLEKGYTF. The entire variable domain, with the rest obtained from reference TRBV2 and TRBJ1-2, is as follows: EPEVTQTPSHQVTQMGQEVILRCVPISNHLYFYWYRQILGQKVEFLVSFYNNEISEKSEIFDDQFSVERPDGSNFTLKIRSTKLEDSAMYFCASKTGGLEKGYTFGSGTRLTVV.

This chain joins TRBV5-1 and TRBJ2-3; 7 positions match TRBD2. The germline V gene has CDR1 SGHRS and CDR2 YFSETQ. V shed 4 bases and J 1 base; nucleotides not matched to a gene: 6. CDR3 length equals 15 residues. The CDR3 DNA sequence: TGCGCCAGCAGCGGTAGCGGGCTGGGCACAGATACGCAGTATTTT. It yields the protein CASSGSGLGTDTQYF. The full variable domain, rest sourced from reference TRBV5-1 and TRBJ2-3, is KAGVTQTPRYLIKTRGQQVTLSCSPISGHRSVSWYQQTPGQGLQFLFEYFSETQRNKGNFPGRFSGRQFSNSRSEMNVSTLELGDSALYLCASSGSGLGTDTQYFGPGTRLTVL.

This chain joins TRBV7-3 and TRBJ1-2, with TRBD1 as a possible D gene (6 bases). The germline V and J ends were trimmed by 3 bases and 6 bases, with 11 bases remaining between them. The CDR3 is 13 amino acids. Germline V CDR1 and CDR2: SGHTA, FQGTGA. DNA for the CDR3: TGTGCCAGCAGCTTCAGGGGAAATGATGGCTACACCTTC. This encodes CASSFRGNDGYTF.

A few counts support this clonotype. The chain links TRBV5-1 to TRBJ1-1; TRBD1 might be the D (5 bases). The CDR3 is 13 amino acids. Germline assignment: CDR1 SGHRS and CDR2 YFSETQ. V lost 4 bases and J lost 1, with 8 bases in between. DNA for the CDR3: TGCGCCAGCAGCATCGGGGGGAACACTGAAGCTTTCTTT. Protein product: CASSIGGNTEAFF.

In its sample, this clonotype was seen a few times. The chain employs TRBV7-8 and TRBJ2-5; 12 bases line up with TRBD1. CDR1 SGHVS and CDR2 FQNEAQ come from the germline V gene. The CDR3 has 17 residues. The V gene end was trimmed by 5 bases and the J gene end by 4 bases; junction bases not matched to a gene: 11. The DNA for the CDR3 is TGTGCCAGCAGCATTAGGGGACAGGGGGCGCTGGGAGAGACCCAGTACTTC. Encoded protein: CASSIRGQGALGETQYF.

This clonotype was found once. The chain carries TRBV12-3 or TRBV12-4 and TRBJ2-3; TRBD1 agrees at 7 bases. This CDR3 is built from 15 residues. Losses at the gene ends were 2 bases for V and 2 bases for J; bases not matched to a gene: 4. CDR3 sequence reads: CASSLSDRVTDTQYF. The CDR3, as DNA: TGTGCCAGCAGTTTATCCGACAGGGTCACAGATACGCAGTATTTT.

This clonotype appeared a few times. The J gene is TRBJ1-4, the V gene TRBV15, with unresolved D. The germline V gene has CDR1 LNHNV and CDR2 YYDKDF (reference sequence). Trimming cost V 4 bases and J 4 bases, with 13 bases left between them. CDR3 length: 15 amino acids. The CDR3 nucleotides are TGTGCCACCAGCATTTCCCCCCGGTATAATGAAAAACTGTTTTTT. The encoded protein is CATSISPRYNEKLFF.

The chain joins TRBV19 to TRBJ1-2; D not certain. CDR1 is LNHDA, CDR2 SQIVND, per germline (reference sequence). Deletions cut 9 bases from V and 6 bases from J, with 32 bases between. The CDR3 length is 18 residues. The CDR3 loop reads CASRSGETSRRRLNGYTF. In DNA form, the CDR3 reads TGTGCCAGCCGGTCCGGGGAGACTTCCCGCAGGAGACTTAATGGCTACACCTTC.

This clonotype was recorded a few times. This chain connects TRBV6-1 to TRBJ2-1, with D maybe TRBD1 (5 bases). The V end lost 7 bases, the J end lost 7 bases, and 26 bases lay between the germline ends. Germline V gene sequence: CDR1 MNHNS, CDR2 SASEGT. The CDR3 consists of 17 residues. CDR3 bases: TGTGCCAGCACCCCCCTGGGTATGGGGCCCTTCGGGAATGAGCAGTTCTTC. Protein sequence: CASTPLGMGPFGNEQFF.

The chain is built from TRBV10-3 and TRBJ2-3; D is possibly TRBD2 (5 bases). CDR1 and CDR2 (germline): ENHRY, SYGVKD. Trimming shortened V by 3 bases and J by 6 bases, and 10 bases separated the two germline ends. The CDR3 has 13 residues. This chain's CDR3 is CAISDGGIDTQYF. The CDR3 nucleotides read TGTGCCATCAGTGATGGAGGAATCGATACGCAGTATTTT.

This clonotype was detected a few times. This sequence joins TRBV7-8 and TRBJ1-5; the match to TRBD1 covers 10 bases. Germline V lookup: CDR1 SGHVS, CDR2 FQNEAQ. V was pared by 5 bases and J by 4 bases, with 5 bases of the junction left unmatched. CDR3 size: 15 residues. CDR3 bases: TGTGCCAGCAGCGCCCGGACAGGGGGGAATCAGCCCCAGCATTTT. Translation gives CASSARTGGNQPQHF.

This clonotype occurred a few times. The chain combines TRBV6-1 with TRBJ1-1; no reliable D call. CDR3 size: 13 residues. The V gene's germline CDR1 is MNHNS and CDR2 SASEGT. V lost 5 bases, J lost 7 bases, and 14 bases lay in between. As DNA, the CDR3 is TGTGCCAGCAGTCCCAAACGAGTGGGTGAAGCTTTCTTT. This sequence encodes CASSPKRVGEAFF.

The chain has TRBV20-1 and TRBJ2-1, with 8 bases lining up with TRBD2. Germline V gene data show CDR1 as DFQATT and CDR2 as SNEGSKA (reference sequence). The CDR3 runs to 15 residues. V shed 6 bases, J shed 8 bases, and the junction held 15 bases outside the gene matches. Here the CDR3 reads CSARPPAGEAHEQFF. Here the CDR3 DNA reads TGCAGTGCCCGACCCCCAGCGGGGGAGGCGCATGAGCAGTTCTTC.

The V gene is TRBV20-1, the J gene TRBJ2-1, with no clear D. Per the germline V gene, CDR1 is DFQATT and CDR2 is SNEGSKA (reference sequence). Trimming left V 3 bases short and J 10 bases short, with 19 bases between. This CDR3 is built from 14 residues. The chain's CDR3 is CSASGLLSMWEQFF. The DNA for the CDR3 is TGCAGTGCTAGTGGTTTGCTTAGCATGTGGGAGCAGTTCTTC.

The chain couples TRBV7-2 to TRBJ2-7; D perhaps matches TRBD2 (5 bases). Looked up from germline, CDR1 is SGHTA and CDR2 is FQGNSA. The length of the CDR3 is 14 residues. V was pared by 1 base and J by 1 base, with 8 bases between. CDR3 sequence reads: CASSLVDSSYEQYF. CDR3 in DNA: TGTGCCAGCAGCTTAGTGGACTCTTCCTACGAGCAGTACTTC.

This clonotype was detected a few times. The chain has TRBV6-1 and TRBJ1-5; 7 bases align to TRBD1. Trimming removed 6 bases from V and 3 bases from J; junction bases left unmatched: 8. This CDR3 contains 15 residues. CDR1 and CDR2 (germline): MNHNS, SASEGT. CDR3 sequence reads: CASSRGQADNQPQHF. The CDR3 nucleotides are TGTGCCAGCAGCCGAGGACAGGCGGACAATCAGCCCCAGCATTTT.

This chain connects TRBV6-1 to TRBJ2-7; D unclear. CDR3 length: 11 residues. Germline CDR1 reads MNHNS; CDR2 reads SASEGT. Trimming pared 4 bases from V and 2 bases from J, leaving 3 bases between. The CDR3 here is CASSAAYEQYF. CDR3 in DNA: TGTGCCAGCAGTGCCGCCTACGAGCAGTACTTC.

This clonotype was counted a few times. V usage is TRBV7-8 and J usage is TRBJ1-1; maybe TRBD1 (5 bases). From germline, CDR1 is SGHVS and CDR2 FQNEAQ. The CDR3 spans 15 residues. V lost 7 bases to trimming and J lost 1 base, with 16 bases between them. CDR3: CASTPPGARNTEAFF. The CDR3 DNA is TGTGCCAGCACCCCCCCTGGGGCAAGGAACACTGAAGCTTTCTTT.

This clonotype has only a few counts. The CDR3 region has the DNA TGTGCCAGCAGCCCCACCCGGGGCACCGGGGAGCTGTTTTTT. It translates to CASSPTRGTGELFF. The chain carries TRBV7-2 and TRBJ2-2, with D possibly matching TRBD2 (5 bases). Germline CDR1 SGHTA, CDR2 FQGNSA. This CDR3 is 14 amino acids long. The V and J ends lost 5 bases and 4 bases respectively, with 11 bases between them.

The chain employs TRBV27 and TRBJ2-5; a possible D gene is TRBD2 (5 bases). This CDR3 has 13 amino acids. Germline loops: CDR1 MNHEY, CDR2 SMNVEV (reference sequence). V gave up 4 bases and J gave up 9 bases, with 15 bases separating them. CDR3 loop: CASSSGLGKAQYF. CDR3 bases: TGTGCCAGCAGTTCCGGACTGGGTAAGGCCCAGTACTTC.

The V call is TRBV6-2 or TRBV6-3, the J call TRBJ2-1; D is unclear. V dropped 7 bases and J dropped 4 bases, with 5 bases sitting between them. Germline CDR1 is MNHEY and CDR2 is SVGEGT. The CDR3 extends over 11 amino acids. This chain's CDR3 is CASTQYNEQFF. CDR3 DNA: TGTGCCAGCACCCAATACAATGAGCAGTTCTTC.

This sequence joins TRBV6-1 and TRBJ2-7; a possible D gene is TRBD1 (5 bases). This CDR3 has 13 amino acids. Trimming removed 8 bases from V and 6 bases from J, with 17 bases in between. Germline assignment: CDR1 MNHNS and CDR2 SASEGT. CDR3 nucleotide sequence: TGTGCCAGCCCCTCTGACAGTCGTCGCGAGCAGTACTTC. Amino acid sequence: CASPSDSRREQYF.

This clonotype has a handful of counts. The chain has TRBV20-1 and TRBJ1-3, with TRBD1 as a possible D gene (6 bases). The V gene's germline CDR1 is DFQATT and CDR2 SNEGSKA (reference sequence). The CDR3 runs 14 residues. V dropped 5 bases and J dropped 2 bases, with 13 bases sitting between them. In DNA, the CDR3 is TGCAGTGCTCCTACACCAGGGGCTGGAAACACCATATATTTT. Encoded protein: CSAPTPGAGNTIYF.

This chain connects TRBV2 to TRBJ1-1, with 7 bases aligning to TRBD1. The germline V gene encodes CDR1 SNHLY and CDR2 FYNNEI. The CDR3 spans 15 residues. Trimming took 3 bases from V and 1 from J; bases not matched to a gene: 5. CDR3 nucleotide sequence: TGTGCCAGCAGTGACACGGGACAGTCGAACACTGAAGCTTTCTTT. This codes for CASSDTGQSNTEAFF.